Presented here are 8 T cell receptor beta chains from one specimen sequenced in a study of T cell changes during pregnancy in multiple sclerosis. Here immunoSEQ multiplex PCR was the method, and the copy in TCRdb shows in-frame clones only, minus some. The sample carries roughly 48,000 clones, 94% recorded once. The sample was CD4+ T cells from peripheral blood mononuclear cells, taken in the first trimester of pregnancy. These receptors came from a female donor with multiple sclerosis, enrolled in a pregnancy study.

The J gene is TRBJ1-1, the V gene TRBV18; TRBD1 matches at 7 bases. CDR1 and CDR2 from the germline V gene are KGHSH and LQKENI. J was trimmed by 12 bases and V by 1 base; bases with no gene match: 5. The CDR3 has 12 amino acids. CDR3: CASSPQDRDPFF. The CDR3 DNA follows: TGTGCCAGCTCACCACAAGACAGGGACCCTTTCTTT.

This chain connects TRBV12-5 to TRBJ1-4; a weak D match, TRBD1 (5 bases). V lost 1 base, J lost 7 bases, and 16 bases lay in between. The CDR3 extends over 16 amino acids. Germline lookup yields CDR1 LGHNT and CDR2 FRNRAP. The CDR3 nucleotides read TGTGCTAGTGGTTTGGGCCTTCAGGGATGGAGTGAAAAACTGTTTTTT. Its translation: CASGLGLQGWSEKLFF.

The chain has TRBV7-3 and TRBJ2-2; 11 nucleotides match TRBD2. This CDR3 is built from 16 residues. Germline V gene sequence: CDR1 SGHTA, CDR2 FQGTGA. V gave up 5 bases and J gave up 6 bases; unmatched junction bases: 8. The CDR3 region is CASSALAGGLAGELFF. As DNA, the CDR3 is TGTGCCAGCAGCGCTCTAGCGGGGGGCCTCGCCGGGGAGCTGTTTTTT.

CDR3 bases: TGTGCCAGCAGTGGGACAGGGGCCAATCAGCCCCAGCATTTT. Protein: CASSGTGANQPQHF. The chain recombines TRBV2 with TRBJ1-5; 9 nucleotides align to TRBD1. The CDR3 has 14 residues. CDR1 SNHLY and CDR2 FYNNEI come from the germline V gene. Trimming removed 4 bases from V and 3 bases from J; junction bases left unmatched: 1.

The rearrangement uses TRBV7-9 and TRBJ2-5; 10 nucleotides line up with TRBD1. CDR3 length: 18 amino acids. CDR1 is SEHNR and CDR2 is FQNEAQ in the germline V gene (reference sequence). Trimming removed 4 bases from V and 0 bases from J; junction bases left unmatched: 11. The CDR3 DNA sequence: TGTGCCAGCAGCTCGACAGGGGGCAGTTTTGGGTACCAAGAGACCCAGTACTTC. Amino acid sequence: CASSSTGGSFGYQETQYF.

The CDR3 sequence is CASSPPGYEQYF. The CDR3 nucleotides are TGTGCCAGCAGCCCCCCGGGGTACGAGCAGTACTTC. The rearrangement uses TRBV11-2 and TRBJ2-7, with a weak D call TRBD2 (5 bases). The CDR3 contains 12 residues. Trimming took 5 bases from V and 4 from J, leaving 9 bases between them. The V gene's germline CDR1 is SGHAT and CDR2 FQNNGV.

The chain carries TRBV18 and TRBJ1-5; TRBD1 aligns across 11 bases. Germline-derived CDR1 and CDR2 are KGHSH and LQKENI. V gave up 3 bases and J gave up 1 base; unmatched junction bases: 2. The CDR3 covers 16 residues. CDR3 bases: TGTGCCAGCTCACCGGGGGACAGGGGGAGCAATCAGCCCCAGCATTTT. Amino acid sequence: CASSPGDRGSNQPQHF.

The rearrangement uses TRBV6-1 and TRBJ2-7; TRBD2 might be the D (6 bases). Germline V gives CDR1 MNHNS, CDR2 SASEGT. V lost 2 bases and J 6 bases, leaving 11 bases between the germline ends. This CDR3 has 13 amino acids. This chain's CDR3 is CASSEFGGSEQYF. The CDR3 DNA reads TGTGCCAGCAGTGAATTTGGGGGGAGCGAGCAGTACTTC.